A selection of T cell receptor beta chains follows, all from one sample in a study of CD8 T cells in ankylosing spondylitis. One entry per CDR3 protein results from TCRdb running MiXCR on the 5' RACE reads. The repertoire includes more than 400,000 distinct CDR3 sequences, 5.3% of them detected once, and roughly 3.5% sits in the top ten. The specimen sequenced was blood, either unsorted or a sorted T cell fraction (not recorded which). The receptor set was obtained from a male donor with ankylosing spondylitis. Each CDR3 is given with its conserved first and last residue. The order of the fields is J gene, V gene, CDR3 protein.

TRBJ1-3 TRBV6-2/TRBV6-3 CASSYRRQSSGNTIYF
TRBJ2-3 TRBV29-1 CSVGDSTDTQYF
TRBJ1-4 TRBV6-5 CASSYSGTVGEKLFF
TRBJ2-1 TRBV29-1 CSVIRGGGYNEQFF
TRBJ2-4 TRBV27 CASSLRTSSDLAKNIQYF
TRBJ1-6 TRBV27 CASSTGLAPLHF
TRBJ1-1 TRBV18 CASSPTGEAFF
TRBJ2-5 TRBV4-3 CASSPLGTLGETQYF
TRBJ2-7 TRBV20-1 CSALGLAGAYEQYF
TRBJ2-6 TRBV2 CASGGNVLTF
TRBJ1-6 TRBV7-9 CASSFGVSRDSYPLHF
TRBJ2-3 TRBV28 CASSLRGMTDTQYF
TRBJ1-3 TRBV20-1 CSAREPGTHSGNTIYF
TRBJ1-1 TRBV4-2 CASSQERGQALDTEAFF
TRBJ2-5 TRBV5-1 CASSLEGARETQYF
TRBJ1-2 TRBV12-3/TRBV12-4 CASRPINGYTF
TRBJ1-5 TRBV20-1 CSAGAGNQPQHF
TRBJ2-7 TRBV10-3 CAISASGYEQYF
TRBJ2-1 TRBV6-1 CASSEGSGEQFF
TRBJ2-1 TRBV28 CASSWLAGDEVEQFF
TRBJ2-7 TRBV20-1 CSARDQPGGPSEQYF
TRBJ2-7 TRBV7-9 CASFSVKGPAKQYF
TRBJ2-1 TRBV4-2 CASSVRGGLRYNEQFF
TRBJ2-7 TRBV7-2 CASSLGPSGLGPYEQYF
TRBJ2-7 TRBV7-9 CASNLGGSREQYF
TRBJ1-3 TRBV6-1 CASSPTGARAGNTIYF
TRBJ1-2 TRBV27 CASSEHKIAGYGYTF
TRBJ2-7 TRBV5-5 CASSLRPTPYEQYF
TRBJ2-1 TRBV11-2 CASSVGTSGSYNEQFF
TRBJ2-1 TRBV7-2 CASSNSGRAYNEQFF
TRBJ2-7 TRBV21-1 CASSKEIRDGVGISPYEQYF
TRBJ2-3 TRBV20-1 CSARGTRDTSTDTQYF
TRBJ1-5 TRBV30 CAWSEGGFGNQPQHF
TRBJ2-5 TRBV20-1 CSARQGAYETQYF
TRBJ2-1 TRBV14 CASSQALYNEQFF
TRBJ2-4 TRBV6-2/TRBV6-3 CASSKLTGGPAKNIQYF
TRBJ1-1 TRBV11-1 CASSLGRDRGTEAFF
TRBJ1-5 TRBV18 CASSPGLLNNQPQHF
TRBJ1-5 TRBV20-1 CSARDEQGGNQPQHF
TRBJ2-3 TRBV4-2 CASSQAGSGGSTQYF
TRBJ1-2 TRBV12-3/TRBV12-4 CASSFRLSGFYGYTF
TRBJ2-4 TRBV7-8 CASSSRTSGSVQYF
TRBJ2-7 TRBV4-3 CASSQRADRVHEQYF
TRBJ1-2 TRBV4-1 CASSQTRQGAPLYGYTF
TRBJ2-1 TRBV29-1 CSVEGLAGYNEQFF
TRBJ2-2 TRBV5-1 CASSLALNTGELFF
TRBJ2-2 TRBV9 CASSVAERGGTNTGELFF
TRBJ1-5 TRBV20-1 CSATLTGGDQPQHF
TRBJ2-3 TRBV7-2 CASSLVPRPDTQYF
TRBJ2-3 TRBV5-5 CASSTGLADSTDTQYF
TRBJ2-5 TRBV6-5 CASSYSTAETQYF
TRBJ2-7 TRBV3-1 CASSLSMDEQYF
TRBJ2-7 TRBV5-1 CASSLETGYTYEQYF
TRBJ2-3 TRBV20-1 CSARDPRQDTDTQYF